The clone carrying this TCR beta chain was seen a few times. Its cognate antigen is unknown. The data were taken from a study of cytomegalovirus exposure and HLA in healthy donors. 13 Jbeta primers and 60 Vbeta primers were used for the PCR. Clones were sequenced by immunoSEQ multiplex PCR, and TCRdb holds only the in-frame ones, with some missing. The sample lists 110,000 to 150,000 clones; about 80% were seen once. After removal of 3 bases from V and 7 bases from J, the junction contained 15 bases not matched to a gene. This CDR3 comprises 16 residues. Germline values: CDR1 SGHNT, CDR2 YYREEE (reference sequence). Study-level findings and limits: The records held CMV serostatus as the only immune exposure information. It was approximately 150 TCR beta chains that were listed as cytomegalovirus-associated.

The chain links TRBV5-4 to TRBJ2-7; 8 bases are shared with TRBD2. Sequencing was done on a sample of PBMCs. The TCR comes from a male donor in good health and CMV-seropositive. CDR3 coding DNA: TGTGCCAGCAGCTCCAGCGGGAGAGGGGCTGGGGGAGAGCAGTACTTC. Protein product: CASSSSGRGAGGEQYF.